Following are 23 T cell receptor beta chains from one sample sequenced in a study of shared clonotypes between healthy human individuals. TCRdb keeps only in-frame clones here, not all; method: immunoSEQ multiplex PCR. The sample lists 2 million to 3 million clones; 93% were seen once. Sample: naive CD4+ T cells from PBMCs. Subset: CD45RA+ positively selected. The origin of the receptors is a man aged 18 to 35 in good health. Some clones in this sample may be carry-over from other donors' samples.

V usage is TRBV19 and J usage is TRBJ2-3; the D gene is possibly TRBD2 (6 bases). The V gene lost 6 bases and the J gene lost 0 bases, with 16 bases spanning the gap. The CDR3 length is 16 residues. Per the germline V gene, CDR1 is LNHDA and CDR2 is SQIVND (reference sequence). CDR3 in amino acids: CASRKAGSISTDTQYF. In DNA, the CDR3 is TGTGCCAGTAGGAAAGCGGGCAGCATTAGCACAGATACGCAGTATTTT.

This chain joins TRBV11-3 and TRBJ2-7; D uncertain. The CDR3 is 12 residues long. V was pared by 3 bases and J by 6 bases, with 9 bases between. Per the germline V gene, CDR1 is SGHNT and CDR2 is YENEEA. CDR3: CASSFTDGEQYF. Written as DNA, the CDR3 is TGTGCCAGCAGCTTTACCGACGGCGAGCAGTACTTC.

The sample holds one count of this clone. The genes are TRBV28 and TRBJ2-5; D gene ambiguous. With 2 bases removed from V and 2 bases from J, the gap between germline ends came to 9 bases. This CDR3 region has 14 residues. Germline CDR1 and CDR2: MDHEN and SYDVKM. The DNA for the CDR3 is TGTGCCAGCAGTTTAGTGGGGTTTCAAGAGACCCAGTACTTC. Translated, it gives CASSLVGFQETQYF.

The genes are TRBV6-5 and TRBJ1-1; unclear D gene. Germline V gene sequence: CDR1 MNHEY, CDR2 SVGAGI. This CDR3 is 13 amino acids long. Trimming stripped 6 bases from V and 7 bases from J, with 15 bases between. Here the CDR3 DNA reads TGTGCCAGCAGGATAAGAGGAATTGGTGAAGCTTTCTTT. Protein: CASRIRGIGEAFF.

The V and J genes are TRBV11-2 and TRBJ2-7, with a possible D match to TRBD1 (7 bases). The CDR3 loop spans 15 amino acids. The V end lost 5 bases, the J end lost 3 bases, and 17 bases lay between the germline ends. Germline V CDR1 and CDR2: SGHAT, FQNNGV. CDR3 sequence (DNA): TGTGCCAGCAGCGCCCGACAGGGAGGATTCTACGAGCAGTACTTC. It is translated as CASSARQGGFYEQYF.

This chain connects TRBV5-1 to TRBJ2-2; D possibly corresponds to TRBD1 (5 bases). There are 17 residues in the CDR3. V was cut by 0 bases and J by 0 bases, with 12 bases left in between. Germline loops: CDR1 SGHRS, CDR2 YFSETQ. The chain's CDR3 is CASSLVSGYSNTGELFF. The CDR3 nucleotides read TGCGCCAGCAGCTTGGTATCAGGGTATTCGAACACCGGGGAGCTGTTTTTT.

V usage is TRBV5-4 and J usage is TRBJ1-2; no definite D call. The CDR3 runs to 14 residues. V was clipped by 4 bases and J by 1 base, with 11 bases between them. The V gene's germline CDR1 is SGHNT and CDR2 YYREEE (reference sequence). The CDR3 DNA reads TGTGCCAGCAGCATTCAGGCGTATAACTATGGCTACACCTTC. Protein sequence: CASSIQAYNYGYTF.

This clone was observed once. The chain couples TRBV5-4 to TRBJ2-1; 9 bases are shared with TRBD2. The V gene end was trimmed by 0 bases and the J gene end by 4 bases; junction bases not matched to a gene: 8. The CDR3 totals 17 residues. Germline assignment: CDR1 SGHNT and CDR2 YYREEE (reference sequence). The CDR3 is CASSLGRGAGGYNEQFF. CDR3 in DNA: TGTGCCAGCAGCTTGGGCCGCGGGGCGGGAGGGTACAATGAGCAGTTCTTC.

The chain combines TRBV10-3 with TRBJ2-3, with 7 positions matching TRBD2. After removal of 2 bases from V and 1 base from J, the junction contained 0 bases not matched to a gene. Germline V gives CDR1 ENHRY, CDR2 SYGVKD. CDR3 length: 14 residues. The CDR3 nucleotides read TGTGCCATCAGTGAGCGGGGGGGCACAGATACGCAGTATTTT. This translates into CAISERGGTDTQYF.

The chain carries TRBV2 and TRBJ1-2; D not resolved. Germline-derived CDR1 and CDR2 are SNHLY and FYNNEI. Trimming took 7 bases from V and 4 from J, leaving 10 bases between them. The CDR3 has 12 residues. CDR3: CASKLIGYGYTF. The CDR3 nucleotides read TGTGCCAGCAAACTTATCGGCTATGGCTACACCTTC.

The rearrangement uses TRBV7-9 and TRBJ1-1, with D uncertain. CDR1 and CDR2 from the germline V gene are SEHNR and FQNEAQ (reference sequence). The V gene lost 5 bases and the J gene lost 1 base, with 8 bases spanning the gap. The CDR3 loop spans 13 amino acids. CDR3 nucleotides: TGTGCCAGCAGCCAGCAGGAGAACACTGAAGCTTTCTTT. It is translated as CASSQQENTEAFF.

V usage is TRBV30 and J usage is TRBJ2-7; D gene uncertain. CDR3 length: 9 residues. The V end was cut by 5 bases, the J end by 6 bases, with 5 bases between. Germline V gene lookup returns CDR1 GTSNPN and CDR2 SVGIG (reference sequence). The CDR3 coding sequence is TGTGCCTGGGTGCGCGAGCAGTACTTC. This sequence encodes CAWVREQYF.

The V call is TRBV5-1, the J call TRBJ2-1; TRBD1 might be the D (5 bases). The CDR3 is 14 amino acids. With 4 bases removed from V and 7 bases from J, the gap between germline ends came to 15 bases. Germline V gene lookup returns CDR1 SGHRS and CDR2 YFSETQ. The CDR3, as DNA: TGCGCCAGCAGCCAGCAGCAGGGTCGTAATGAGCAGTTCTTC. It yields the protein CASSQQQGRNEQFF.

This chain joins TRBV27 and TRBJ2-1, with 7 bases matching TRBD2. This CDR3 comprises 16 residues. Germline V lookup: CDR1 MNHEY, CDR2 SMNVEV (reference sequence). Losses at the gene ends were 3 bases for V and 4 bases for J; bases not matched to a gene: 9. As DNA, the CDR3 is TGTGCCAGCAGTTTGCGGCGGGAGAGGGCTTACAATGAGCAGTTCTTC. Protein product: CASSLRRERAYNEQFF.

The CDR3 loop is CASRLSPGLAGERSTDTQYF. The CDR3 bases are TGCGCCAGCCGCCTTTCCCCGGGACTAGCGGGAGAGCGCAGCACAGATACGCAGTATTTT. The chain employs TRBV5-1 and TRBJ2-3, with TRBD2 matching over 14 bases. The CDR3 sequence is 20 residues long. The junction had 16 bases not matched to a gene; V was cut back by 7 bases and J by 0 bases. Germline CDR1 SGHRS, CDR2 YFSETQ.

Only a few counts were recorded for this clone. The chain has TRBV27 and TRBJ1-1; a weak D match, TRBD1 (6 bases). The V and J ends lost 5 bases and 4 bases respectively, with 14 bases between them. Germline assignment: CDR1 MNHEY and CDR2 SMNVEV (reference sequence). This CDR3 is 14 amino acids long. Here the CDR3 DNA reads TGTGCCAGCAGTAACCCGGGCAGGGGCACTGAAGCTTTCTTT. Protein: CASSNPGRGTEAFF.

Remarks on this clone: This same CDR3 is encoded by further DNA sequences in the sample. J is TRBJ1-3 and V is TRBV18, with D uncertain. CDR3 length equals 13 residues. Trimming shortened V by 0 bases and J by 3 bases, and 3 bases separated the two germline ends. Germline CDR1 reads KGHSH; CDR2 reads LQKENI. The CDR3 nucleotides read TGTGCCAGCTCACCACCCAATGGAAACACCATATATTTT. Translated: CASSPPNGNTIYF.

V gene TRBV28 combines with J gene TRBJ1-5; D uncertain. Germline V gene lookup returns CDR1 MDHEN and CDR2 SYDVKM. There are 13 residues in the CDR3. The V end lost 3 bases, the J end lost 0 bases, and 3 bases lay between the germline ends. The CDR3 DNA reads as TGTGCCAGCAGTTTCTATAGCAATCAGCCCCAGCATTTT. Encoded protein: CASSFYSNQPQHF. The whole variable domain, filled in from reference TRBV28 and TRBJ1-5, reads DVKVTQSSRYLVKRTGEKVFLECVQDMDHENMFWYRQDPGLGLRLIYFSYDVKMKEKGDIPEGYSVSREKKERFSLILESASTNQTSMYLCASSFYSNQPQHFGDGTRLSIL.

J is TRBJ2-1 and V is TRBV11-2; D ambiguous. CDR1 and CDR2 from the germline V gene are SGHAT and FQNNGV. V lost 2 bases and J 4 bases, leaving 18 bases between the germline ends. The CDR3 loop spans 17 amino acids. DNA of the CDR3: TGTGCCAGCAGCTTATTTGGGCCTCCCGTCGGGTACAATGAGCAGTTCTTC. Encoded protein: CASSLFGPPVGYNEQFF.

This rearrangement joins TRBV18 to TRBJ1-4, with D perhaps TRBD1 (5 bases). From germline, CDR1 is KGHSH and CDR2 LQKENI. The CDR3 loop spans 15 amino acids. V shed 0 bases and J shed 6 bases, with 11 bases lying between them. The CDR3 is CASSPPRDGHEKLFF. CDR3 nucleotide sequence: TGTGCCAGCTCACCACCGCGGGACGGACATGAAAAACTGTTTTTT. The complete variable domain, with remaining parts taken from reference TRBV18 and TRBJ1-4, reads NAGVMQNPRHLVRRRGQEARLRCSPMKGHSHVYWYRQLPEEGLKFMVYLQKENIIDESGMPKERFSAEFPKEGPSILRIQQVVRGDSAAYFCASSPPRDGHEKLFFGSGTQLSVL.

The chain is built from TRBV18 and TRBJ2-7; 7 bases map to TRBD1. Trimming cost V 3 bases and J 5 bases; bases outside gene matches: 4. The CDR3 spans 13 residues. Germline values: CDR1 KGHSH, CDR2 LQKENI. Here the CDR3 reads CASSPGTADEQYF. CDR3 nucleotides: TGTGCCAGCTCACCCGGGACAGCAGACGAGCAGTACTTC.

This clone was recorded a few times. This chain uses TRBV5-4 with TRBJ1-1, with 8 nucleotides matching TRBD1. This CDR3 has 12 residues. V lost 5 bases to trimming and J lost 10 bases; unmatched junction nucleotides: 7. Per the germline V gene, CDR1 is SGHNT and CDR2 is YYREEE (reference sequence). CDR3 in DNA: TGTGCCAGCAGTTTCCAGGGGGCGCGAGCTTTCTTT. Amino acids: CASSFQGARAFF.

V usage is TRBV28 and J usage is TRBJ2-1; TRBD2 agrees at 8 bases. CDR1 MDHEN and CDR2 SYDVKM come from the germline V gene. The junction had 8 bases not matched to a gene; V was cut back by 4 bases and J by 3 bases. This CDR3 is 16 amino acids long. Here the CDR3 reads CASSSRLAGHYNEQFF. The CDR3 bases are TGTGCCAGCAGTTCCCGATTAGCGGGGCACTACAATGAGCAGTTCTTC.